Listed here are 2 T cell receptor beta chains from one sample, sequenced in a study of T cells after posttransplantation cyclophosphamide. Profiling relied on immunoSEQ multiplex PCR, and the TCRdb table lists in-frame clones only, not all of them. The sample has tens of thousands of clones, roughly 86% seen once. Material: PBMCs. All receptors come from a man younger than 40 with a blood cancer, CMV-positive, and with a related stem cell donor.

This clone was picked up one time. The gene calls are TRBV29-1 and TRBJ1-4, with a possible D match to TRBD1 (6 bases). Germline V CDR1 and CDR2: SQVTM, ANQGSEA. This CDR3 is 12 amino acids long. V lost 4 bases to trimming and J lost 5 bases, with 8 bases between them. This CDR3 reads CSVVGGNEKLFF. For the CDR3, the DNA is TGCAGCGTTGTAGGGGGAAATGAAAAACTGTTTTTT.

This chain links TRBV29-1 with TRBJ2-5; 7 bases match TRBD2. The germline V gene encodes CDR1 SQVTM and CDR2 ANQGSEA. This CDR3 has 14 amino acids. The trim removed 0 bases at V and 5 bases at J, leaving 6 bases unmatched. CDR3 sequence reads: CSVEDTGLTETQYF. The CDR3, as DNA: TGCAGCGTTGAAGACACGGGACTAACTGAGACCCAGTACTTC.